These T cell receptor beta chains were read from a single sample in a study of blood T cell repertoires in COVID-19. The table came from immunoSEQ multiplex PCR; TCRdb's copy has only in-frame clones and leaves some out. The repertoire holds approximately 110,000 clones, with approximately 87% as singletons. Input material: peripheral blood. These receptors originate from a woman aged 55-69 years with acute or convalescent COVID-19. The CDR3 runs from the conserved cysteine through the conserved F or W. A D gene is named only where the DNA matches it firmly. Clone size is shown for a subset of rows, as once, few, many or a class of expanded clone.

CATSAPGQGRNEQFF	TGTGCCACCAGCGCACCGGGACAGGGCCGGAATGAGCAGTTCTTC	TRBD1	TRBJ2-1	-	TRBV15
CASSLTVQNEQFF	TGTGCCAGCAGCTTAACGGTACAGAATGAGCAGTTCTTC	-	TRBJ2-1	once	TRBV7-3
CSVAGTGERGYTF	TGCAGCGTTGCCGGGACAGGGGAACGCGGCTACACCTTC	TRBD1	TRBJ1-2	-	TRBV29-1
CASSFDRVEPQHF	TGTGCCAGCAGCTTCGACAGGGTCGAGCCCCAGCATTTT	TRBD1	TRBJ1-5	-	TRBV7-2
CASSLSGTGRYEQYF	TGTGCCAGCAGCCTTTCCGGGACAGGGCGCTACGAGCAGTACTTC	TRBD1	TRBJ2-7	-	TRBV28
CASSRQGVDGYTF	TGTGCCAGCAGCCGACAGGGGGTGGATGGCTACACCTTC	TRBD1	TRBJ1-2	-	TRBV5-4
CASSTGRVAYEQYF	TGTGCCAGCAGCACAGGGAGAGTCGCCTACGAGCAGTACTTC	-	TRBJ2-7	-	TRBV6-5
CASTPAGGNTGELFF	TGTGCCAGCACTCCAGCGGGAGGGAACACCGGGGAGCTGTTTTTT	TRBD2	TRBJ2-2	-	TRBV5-6
CASSHGTSGYEQYF	TGTGCCAGCTCACACGGGACTAGCGGGTACGAGCAGTACTTC	TRBD2	TRBJ2-7	-	TRBV18
CASSLGTVYEQYF	TGTGCCAGCTCTCTTGGGACAGTCTACGAGCAGTACTTC	TRBD1	TRBJ2-7	-	TRBV18
CASSPGTRNEQFF	TGTGCTAGCAGCCCCGGGACTAGGAATGAGCAGTTCTTC	TRBD2	TRBJ2-1	-	TRBV7-7
CASSRRTGGVPEQYF	TGTGCCAGCAGCCGAAGGACAGGGGGCGTACCCGAGCAGTACTTC	TRBD1	TRBJ2-7	-	TRBV28
CASSTGQATNQPQHF	TGTGCCAGTAGTACCGGACAGGCCACAAATCAGCCCCAGCATTTT	TRBD1	TRBJ1-5	-	TRBV19
CASSLFTEGNTIYF	TGTGCCAGTAGTCTGTTCACCGAGGGAAACACCATATATTTT	-	TRBJ1-3	once	TRBV19
CASSLVVGGYGYTF	TGTGCCAGCAGCTTAGTGGTGGGAGGCTATGGCTACACCTTC	-	TRBJ1-2	-	TRBV7-2
CASSLGPQQFF	TGTGCCAGCAGCTTGGGGCCCCAGCAGTTCTTC	-	TRBJ2-1	few	TRBV7-9
CASSSDYQPQHF	TGTGCCAGCAGTTCAGATTATCAGCCCCAGCATTTT	-	TRBJ1-5	-	TRBV12-3/TRBV12-4
CASSLGQVRTGGTEAFF	TGTGCCAGCAGCTTGGGGCAGGTCAGGACGGGGGGGACTGAAGCTTTCTTT	-	TRBJ1-1	-	TRBV5-4
CASGAREPQHF	TGCGCCAGCGGAGCACGGGAGCCCCAGCATTTT	-	TRBJ1-5	-	TRBV23-1
CASSKLASNYGYTF	TGTGCCAGCAGTAAGCTCGCGTCTAACTATGGCTACACCTTC	-	TRBJ1-2	-	TRBV2
CASSASGGQETQYF	TGTGCCAGCAGCGCCTCAGGAGGGCAAGAGACCCAGTACTTC	-	TRBJ2-5	-	TRBV7-2
CASSQEPFASGGHEQYF	TGTGCCAGCAGCCAAGAGCCCTTTGCTAGCGGGGGTCACGAGCAGTACTTC	TRBD2	TRBJ2-7	-	TRBV4-2
CATRPGLAGGLYEQYF	TGTGCCACCAGGCCGGGACTAGCGGGGGGGCTCTACGAGCAGTACTTC	TRBD2	TRBJ2-7	-	TRBV24-1
CASSLGLAGNNEQFF	TGTGCCAGCAGCTTGGGGCTAGCGGGCAACAATGAGCAGTTCTTC	TRBD2	TRBJ2-1	-	TRBV5-6
CASSLESDSDYGYTF	TGTGCCAGCAGCTTAGAATCCGACAGCGACTATGGCTACACCTTC	-	TRBJ1-2	-	TRBV7-2
CASSFGGSTFSGEQYF	TGTGCCAGCAGTTTCGGGGGGTCAACGTTTTCGGGCGAGCAGTACTTC	TRBD2	TRBJ2-7	few	TRBV28